The 19 T cell receptor beta chains listed next were all sequenced from one sample in a study of cytomegalovirus exposure and HLA in healthy donors. PCR primers comprised 60 Vbeta and 13 Jbeta primers. Sequenced by immunoSEQ multiplex PCR; TCRdb stores in-frame clones only, minus some. There are some 110,000 clones in the sample; about 70% occur only once, and about 2.8% lies in the top ten. Input material: PBMCs. These receptors were obtained from a female donor in good health and CMV-seronegative.

The J gene is TRBJ1-4, the V gene TRBV27; 7 nucleotides align to TRBD1. V lost 3 bases and J lost 6; bases outside the gene matches: 7. The germline gives CDR1 MNHEY, CDR2 SMNVEV (reference sequence). The CDR3 totals 15 residues. In DNA form, the CDR3 reads TGTGCCAGCAGTTTCGACAGGGAATCGGATGAAAAACTGTTTTTT. As protein: CASSFDRESDEKLFF.

This clone occurred once. The chain links TRBV27 to TRBJ1-2, with D maybe TRBD1 (5 bases). With 2 bases removed from V and 6 bases from J, the gap between germline ends came to 13 bases. Germline loops: CDR1 MNHEY, CDR2 SMNVEV (reference sequence). CDR3 size: 14 residues. CDR3 bases: TGTGCCAGCAGTTTAGGGGGGGTGATGGATGGCTACACCTTC. This gives the protein CASSLGGVMDGYTF.

The rearrangement uses TRBV7-3 and TRBJ2-2; 8 bases are a match to TRBD2. With V trimmed by 4 bases and J by 4 bases, 11 bases remained unmatched. The CDR3 is made up of 17 amino acids. Germline V gene lookup returns CDR1 SGHTA and CDR2 FQGTGA. The CDR3 DNA is TGTGCCAGCAGCTCTTATGGAGCGGGAGCGGGCACCGGGGAGCTGTTTTTT. It codes for CASSSYGAGAGTGELFF. Together with reference TRBV7-3 and TRBJ2-2, the CDR3 gives the full variable domain: GAGVSQTPSNKVTEKGKYVELRCDPISGHTALYWYRQSLGQGPEFLIYFQGTGAADDSGLPNDRFFAVRPEGSVSTLKIQRTERGDSAVYLCASSSYGAGAGTGELFFGEGSRLTVL.

The rearrangement uses TRBV19 and TRBJ2-7; the D is unclear. The CDR3 has 16 residues. The germline V gene encodes CDR1 LNHDA and CDR2 SQIVND (reference sequence). V was shortened by 5 bases and J by 2 bases, with 19 bases between the two germline ends. CDR3 amino acids: CASSVGQTHSPYEQYF. The CDR3 DNA reads TGTGCCAGTAGTGTAGGGCAGACACACAGCCCCTACGAGCAGTACTTC.

This clone is a singleton in its sample. J is TRBJ2-2 and V is TRBV29-1, with 9 bases fitting TRBD1. Germline lookup yields CDR1 SQVTM and CDR2 ANQGSEA. This CDR3 comprises 14 residues. V gave up 6 bases and J gave up 4 bases; unmatched junction bases: 6. The chain's CDR3 is CSVAGTGSTGELFF. The CDR3 region has the DNA TGCAGCGTGGCGGGGACAGGGTCCACCGGGGAGCTGTTTTTT.

For the CDR3, the DNA is TGTGCCAGCAGCTCCGGGACACACTCCTACGAGCAGTACTTC. As protein: CASSSGTHSYEQYF. This chain uses TRBV7-2 with TRBJ2-7; D is perhaps TRBD1 (6 bases). CDR3 size: 14 residues. V shed 4 bases and J shed 0 bases, with 10 bases lying between them. Per the germline V gene, CDR1 is SGHTA and CDR2 is FQGNSA.

This chain's CDR3 is CASTPKTSGRVKTQYF. The DNA for the CDR3 is TGTGCCAGCACTCCAAAGACTAGCGGGAGGGTAAAGACCCAGTACTTC. V is TRBV2 and J is TRBJ2-5; 14 nucleotides line up with TRBD2. CDR3 length equals 16 residues. V dropped 7 bases and J dropped 6; count of bases not matched to a gene: 10. The germline V gene encodes CDR1 SNHLY and CDR2 FYNNEI.

The chain combines TRBV2 with TRBJ1-2, with 7 bases fitting TRBD1. This CDR3 contains 15 residues. V lost 4 bases, J lost 6 bases, and 11 bases stayed unmatched. The germline V gene encodes CDR1 SNHLY and CDR2 FYNNEI. CDR3 sequence (DNA): TGTGCCAGCAGTGCCGGACAGGCCCTTTCCCATGGCTACACCTTC. This gives the protein CASSAGQALSHGYTF.

The chain couples TRBV27 to TRBJ2-2, with 7 bases aligning to TRBD2. Looked up from germline, CDR1 is MNHEY and CDR2 is SMNVEV (reference sequence). CDR3 length equals 16 residues. V was pared by 5 bases and J by 2 bases, with 8 bases of the junction left unmatched. Written as DNA, the CDR3 is TGTGCCAGCAGTACAGCGCCTAGCGGAAACACCGGGGAGCTGTTTTTT. Amino acids: CASSTAPSGNTGELFF.

The chain carries TRBV2 and TRBJ1-6, with 7 positions matching TRBD1. This CDR3 has 16 amino acids. V lost 6 bases and J lost 4; bases outside the gene matches: 9. Germline CDR1 reads SNHLY; CDR2 reads FYNNEI. CDR3: CASRARDRSYNSPLHF. Written as DNA, the CDR3 is TGTGCCAGCAGAGCCAGGGACAGATCTTATAATTCACCCCTCCACTTT.

The chain uses TRBV6-5 and TRBJ2-2; D ambiguous. V gave up 2 bases and J gave up 4 bases, with 8 bases separating them. Germline V lookup: CDR1 MNHEY, CDR2 SVGAGI. This CDR3 has 14 amino acids. The CDR3 spells CASSYNSPTGELFF. CDR3 DNA: TGTGCCAGCAGTTACAACTCTCCCACCGGGGAGCTGTTTTTT.

The chain uses TRBV21-1 and TRBJ2-7; the D call of TRBD1 is as the table states it, not checked on the DNA. TRBV21-1 is tagged as a pseudogene. This CDR3 is built from 16 residues. This CDR3 reads CASSKAIQGAHSEQYF. The CDR3 bases are TGTGCCAGCAGCAAAGCCATTCAGGGGGCTCATAGCGAGCAGTACTTC.

This rearrangement joins TRBV7-2 to TRBJ1-2, with D uncertain. CDR3 length equals 12 residues. V was shortened by 1 base and J by 5 bases, with 5 bases between the two germline ends. Germline loops: CDR1 SGHTA, CDR2 FQGNSA. CDR3 in DNA: TGTGCCAGCAGCTTAGACAGATATGGCTACACCTTC. It encodes CASSLDRYGYTF.

Only one count was recorded for this clone. The chain employs TRBV4-2 and TRBJ2-7; 9 nucleotides agree with TRBD1. There are 16 residues in the CDR3. Losses at the gene ends were 0 bases for V and 9 bases for J; bases not matched to a gene: 12. Germline CDR1 LGHNA, CDR2 YNFKEQ. As DNA, the CDR3 is TGTGCCAGCAGCCAAGATGCGTGGACAGGGGAGGTCGCGCAGTACTTC. Protein product: CASSQDAWTGEVAQYF.

This clone was observed a handful of times. The chain employs TRBV29-1 and TRBJ2-1, with D possibly TRBD2 on 5 matching bases. Germline V gene data show CDR1 as SQVTM and CDR2 as ANQGSEA. Deletions cut 1 base from V and 1 base from J, with 8 bases between. The CDR3 covers 14 residues. This chain's CDR3 is CSVEGLASYNEQFF. In DNA, the CDR3 is TGCAGCGTTGAAGGGCTAGCATCCTACAATGAGCAGTTCTTC.

This rearrangement joins TRBV18 to TRBJ2-3; possible D gene TRBD2, 5 bases. This CDR3 is 15 amino acids long. V was pared by 3 bases and J by 2 bases, with 12 bases between. CDR1 is KGHSH, CDR2 LQKENI, per germline. The CDR3 here is CASSPRSGTTDTQYF. The CDR3 DNA follows: TGTGCCAGCTCACCTAGGAGCGGAACCACAGATACGCAGTATTTT.

The genes are TRBV28 and TRBJ2-1, with TRBD2 identical over 13 bases. The CDR3 runs to 15 residues. Germline V gives CDR1 MDHEN, CDR2 SYDVKM. J gave up 7 bases and V 8 bases, and 8 bases lay outside the gene matches. Written as DNA, the CDR3 is TGTGCCAGCTATACACTAGCGGGAGGGGAGAATGAGCAGTTCTTC. Translated, it gives CASYTLAGGENEQFF.

This chain uses TRBV2 with TRBJ2-7, with a possible D match to TRBD1 (6 bases). The V and J ends lost 6 bases and 8 bases respectively, with 23 bases between them. Per germline, CDR1 SNHLY and CDR2 FYNNEI. The CDR3 is 15 amino acids. This chain's CDR3 is CASSQKIGQGIKQYF. CDR3 in DNA: TGTGCCAGCAGCCAGAAAATAGGCCAGGGGATCAAGCAGTACTTC.

CDR3 sequence (DNA): TGTGCCAGCAGCCGAATGGGCGGGAGCGGGTACAATGAGCAGTTCTTC. Translation: CASSRMGGSGYNEQFF. This chain uses TRBV7-2 with TRBJ2-1; TRBD2 matches 7 bases. The V gene's germline CDR1 is SGHTA and CDR2 FQGNSA. The CDR3 loop spans 16 amino acids. V lost 5 bases, J lost 4 bases, and 11 bases stayed unmatched.